This TCR beta chain was identified during a study of T cells in Graves' hyperthyroidism and ophthalmopathy. Turning to the study itself: Once the initial diagnosis was made, peripheral blood was obtained before any treatment. Study findings and constraints: Researchers found most expanded thyroid clonotypes above 0.001 in blood as well.

This CDR3 has 16 amino acids. With 0 bases removed from V and 9 bases from J, the gap between germline ends came to 19 bases. The germline V gene has CDR1 SGHRS and CDR2 YFSETQ. TCR beta CDR3 region amplification was performed from RNA transcripts. The TCR CDR3 was amplified in a first-round RT-PCR using the HTBI primer set. TCRdb reprocessed the multiplex PCR reads via MiXCR and lists one record per CDR3 protein. Of some 400,000 distinct CDR3 sequences in the sample, roughly 14% were seen once. There are many counts of this clonotype. Antigen unknown. Newly diagnosed hyperthyroidism, duration under 2 months, in patients aged 18 to 65. Exclusion followed for patients with uncontrolled infection, other autoimmune disease, pregnancy or lactation.

Sequencing used blood. The receptor's source is a man aged 30 to 39 with Graves' hyperthyroidism that later progressed to Graves' ophthalmopathy. The chain joins TRBV5-1 to TRBJ2-1; weak D call: TRBD1 (5 bases). This CDR3 is CASSLGWGFGSGEQFF. The DNA for the CDR3 is TGCGCCAGCAGCTTGGGATGGGGCTTCGGATCGGGTGAGCAGTTCTTC.